This TCR beta chain is drawn from a study of blood T cell repertoires in COVID-19. On the study more broadly: Samples of COVID-19 (acute and convalescent) were obtained from the United States, Italy and Spain. In each case, the material was cDNA or gDNA derived from T cells, B-cell-depleted T cells, or PBMCs.

In the authors' methods: Amplification with reference gene primers provided the estimates of nucleated cell counts. Measured with immunoSEQ multiplex PCR; TCRdb has only the in-frame clones, and not every one. The V and J calls and clone size come from that table; D and trimming were worked out from the DNA. The sample yields approximately 46,000 clones, 82% seen once. Worth noting for this clone: This sample includes further DNA sequences coding for the same CDR3.

Germline lookup yields CDR1 LGHDT and CDR2 YNNKEL (reference sequence). Deletions cut 2 bases from V and 1 base from J, with 3 bases between. The CDR3 contains 13 residues. The gene calls are TRBV3-1 (or the pseudogene TRBV3-2) and TRBJ1-3; D is ambiguous. Sequencing was performed on peripheral blood. The sequence came from a woman aged 55-70 years with acute or convalescent COVID-19. The DNA of the CDR3 is TGTGCCAGCAGCCAATATTCTGGAAACACCATATATTTT. This sequence encodes CASSQYSGNTIYF.